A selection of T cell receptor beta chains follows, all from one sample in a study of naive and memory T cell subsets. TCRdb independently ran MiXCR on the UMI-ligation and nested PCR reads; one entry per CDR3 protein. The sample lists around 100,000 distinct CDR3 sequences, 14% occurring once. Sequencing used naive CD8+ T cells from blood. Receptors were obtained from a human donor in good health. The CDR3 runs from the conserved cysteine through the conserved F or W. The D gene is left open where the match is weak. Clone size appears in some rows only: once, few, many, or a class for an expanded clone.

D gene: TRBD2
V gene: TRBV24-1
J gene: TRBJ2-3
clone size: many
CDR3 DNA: TGTGCCACCAGCGGGACTAGCGGGAATCCCACAGATACGCAGTATTTT
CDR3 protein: CATSGTSGNPTDTQYF

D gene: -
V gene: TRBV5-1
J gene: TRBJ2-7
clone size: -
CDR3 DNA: TGCGCCAGCAGCTTGGACGGGGCGCAGTACTTC
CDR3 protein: CASSLDGAQYF

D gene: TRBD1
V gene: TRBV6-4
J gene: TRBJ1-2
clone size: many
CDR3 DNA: TGTGCCAGCAGTGACGGGGGACAGTCCTATGGCTACACCTTC
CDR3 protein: CASSDGGQSYGYTF

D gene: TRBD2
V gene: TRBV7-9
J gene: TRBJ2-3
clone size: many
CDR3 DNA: TGTGCCAGCAGCTTTCAGCGGGGAGGGGAAGATACGCAGTATTTT
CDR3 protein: CASSFQRGGEDTQYF

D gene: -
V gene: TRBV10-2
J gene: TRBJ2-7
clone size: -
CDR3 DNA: TGCGCCAGCAGTGAAGTAGGACACCTGGGCTCCTACGAGCAGTACTTC
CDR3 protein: CASSEVGHLGSYEQYF

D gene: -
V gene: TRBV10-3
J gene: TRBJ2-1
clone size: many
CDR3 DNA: TGTGCCATCAGTGAGTCTGAAAGCTCCTACAATGAGCAGTTCTTC
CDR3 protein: CAISESESSYNEQFF

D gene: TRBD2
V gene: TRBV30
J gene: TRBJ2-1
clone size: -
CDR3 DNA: TGTGCCTGGAGCGCGGGAGGGGATGAGCAGTTCTTC
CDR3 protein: CAWSAGGDEQFF

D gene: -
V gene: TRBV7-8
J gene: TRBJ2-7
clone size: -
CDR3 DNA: TGTGCCAGCAGCTTAGATCAGGGGACGATGATCGCGGAGCAGTACTTC
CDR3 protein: CASSLDQGTMIAEQYF

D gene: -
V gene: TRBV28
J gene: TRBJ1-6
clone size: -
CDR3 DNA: TGTGCCAGCAGTTCACCACCTTATGCAGCCCTCCACTTT
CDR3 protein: CASSSPPYAALHF

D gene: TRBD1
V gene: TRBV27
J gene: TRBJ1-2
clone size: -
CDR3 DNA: TGTGCCAGCACCCCCGTAGGGGACAGGATCTATGGCTACACCTTC
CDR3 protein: CASTPVGDRIYGYTF

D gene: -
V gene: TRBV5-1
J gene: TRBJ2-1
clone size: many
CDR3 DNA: TGCGCCAGCAGTGGCCAAGCGGGCCAAGACAATGAGCAGTTCTTC
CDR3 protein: CASSGQAGQDNEQFF

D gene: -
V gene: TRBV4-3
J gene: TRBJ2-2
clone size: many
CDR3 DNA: TGCGCCAGCAGCCAAGCAGCAGGATTGTCCGGGGAGCTGTTTTTT
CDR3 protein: CASSQAAGLSGELFF

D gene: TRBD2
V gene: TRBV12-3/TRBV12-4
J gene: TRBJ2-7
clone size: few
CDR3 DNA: TGTGCCAGCCGTAGCGGGATCTCCTACGAGCAGTACTTC
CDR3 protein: CASRSGISYEQYF

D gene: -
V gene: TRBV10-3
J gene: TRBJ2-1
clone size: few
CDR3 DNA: TGTGCCATCAGTGAGTCGGTTGTAGGGGGGTCCTACAATGAGCAGTTCTTC
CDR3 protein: CAISESVVGGSYNEQFF

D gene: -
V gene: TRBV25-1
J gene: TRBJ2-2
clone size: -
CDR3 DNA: TGTGCCATCCAGGGACCCAACACCGGGGAGCTGTTTTTT
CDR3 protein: CAIQGPNTGELFF

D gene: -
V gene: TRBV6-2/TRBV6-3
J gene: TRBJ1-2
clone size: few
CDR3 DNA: TGTGCCAGCAGTTACCACAGGCTTCGCGGCTACACCTTC
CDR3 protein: CASSYHRLRGYTF

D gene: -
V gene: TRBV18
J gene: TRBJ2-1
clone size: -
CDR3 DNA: TGTGCCAGCTCCGGGGACCGATCGTATGAGCAGTTCTTC
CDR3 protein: CASSGDRSYEQFF

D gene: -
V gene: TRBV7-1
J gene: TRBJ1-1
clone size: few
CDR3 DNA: TGTGCCAGCAGCTCCCCGACAACCACGGGCACTGAAGCTTTCTTT
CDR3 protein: CASSSPTTTGTEAFF

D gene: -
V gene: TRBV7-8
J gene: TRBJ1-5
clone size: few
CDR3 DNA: TGTGCCAGCAGCCTAGATACGGCAGCAAATCAGCCCCAGCATTTT
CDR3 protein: CASSLDTAANQPQHF

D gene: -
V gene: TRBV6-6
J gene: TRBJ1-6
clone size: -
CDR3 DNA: TGTGCCACGCTGACAGGAGGCAGTTCACCCCTCCACTTT
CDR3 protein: CATLTGGSSPLHF

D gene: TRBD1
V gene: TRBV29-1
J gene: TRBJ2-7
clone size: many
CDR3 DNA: TGCAGCGTGAGGGGGCGAACCGTCTACGAGCAGTACTTC
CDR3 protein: CSVRGRTVYEQYF

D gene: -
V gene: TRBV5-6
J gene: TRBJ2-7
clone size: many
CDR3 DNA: TGTGCCAGCAGCTTGCCAGGGGCGCGCTACGAGCAGTACTTC
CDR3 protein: CASSLPGARYEQYF